The 27 T cell receptor beta chains presented below share a single source sample, sequenced in a study of blood T cells in healthy people across ages. Using a J-beta primer mix together with a sample-barcoded 5' primer, a second PCR was run for 7 to 11 cycles. TCRdb itself ran the 5' RACE reads through MiXCR, one entry per CDR3 protein. The sample contains some 800,000 distinct CDR3 sequences, 40% to 50% of which appear only once. The specimen was blood. These receptors were taken from a man aged 55 to 70 in good health.

The CDR3 bases are TGTGCCAATCAGCGGGGAGTTGATGAGCAGTACTTC. Protein product: CANQRGVDEQYF. The chain is built from TRBV2 and TRBJ2-7, with 7 nucleotides matching TRBD2. V shed 10 bases, J shed 7 bases, and the junction held 10 bases outside the gene matches. The CDR3 totals 12 residues. CDR1 is SNHLY and CDR2 is FYNNEI in the germline V gene.

This clonotype was seen only once. An end of the junction differs from the germline gene, which may be a read error. The rearrangement uses TRBV6-1 and TRBJ1-2; D perhaps matches TRBD1 (6 bases). The V gene's germline CDR1 is MNHNS and CDR2 SASEGT. CDR3 length: 16 residues. CDR3 sequence (DNA): TGTGCCAGCAGTGCTAAAACAGGGCTAAGGGACTATGGCTGCACCTTC. Amino acid sequence: CASSAKTGLRDYGCTF.

The chain is built from TRBV20-1 and TRBJ1-5, with 9 bases that match TRBD1. Per germline, CDR1 DFQATT and CDR2 SNEGSKA (reference sequence). The length of the CDR3 is 14 residues. With 6 bases clipped from V and 7 bases from J, the junction kept 10 bases outside the gene matches. CDR3 region: CSAGVGQGGQPQHF. The DNA for the CDR3 is TGCAGTGCAGGGGTGGGACAGGGTGGGCAGCCCCAGCATTTT.

This chain joins TRBV9 and TRBJ2-7; 8 bases align to TRBD2. This CDR3 is built from 15 residues. Germline-derived CDR1 and CDR2 are SGDLS and YYNGEE. The V segment lost 2 bases and the J segment 4 bases; nucleotides outside the gene matches: 8. CDR3 nucleotides: TGTGCCAGCAGCGTCTCAGCGGGGGCGGGGTACGAGCAGTACTTC. Protein: CASSVSAGAGYEQYF.

V and J are TRBV4-3 and TRBJ2-5; D not resolved. In germline, CDR1 is LGHNA, CDR2 YSLEER. The CDR3 is 14 residues long. Trimming took off 0 bases at V and 4 bases at J, with 9 bases between the two ends. The CDR3 loop is CASSQDWRGETQYF. Written as DNA, the CDR3 is TGCGCCAGCAGCCAAGATTGGCGAGGAGAGACCCAGTACTTC.

On this clonotype: Being one base from a much bigger clone, this may be a read error. V is TRBV20-1 and J is TRBJ1-4; D perhaps matches TRBD1 (5 bases). V was pared by 6 bases and J by 4 bases, with 15 bases between. From germline, CDR1 is DFQATT and CDR2 SNEGSKA (reference sequence). This CDR3 is 14 amino acids long. The DNA of the CDR3 is TGCAGTGCCCAGGTAGGACACGATAATGAAAAACTGTTTTTT. Protein product: CSAQVGHDNEKLFF.

This clonotype was recorded many times. The chain recombines TRBV2 with TRBJ2-7, with D hard to call. Looked up from germline, CDR1 is SNHLY and CDR2 is FYNNEI. The CDR3 totals 13 residues. V was trimmed by 6 bases and J by 1 base, leaving 10 bases between them. The CDR3 loop reads CASRPSGSYEQYF. The CDR3 nucleotides read TGTGCCAGCAGACCGAGTGGGTCCTACGAGCAGTACTTC.

This clonotype was counted only a few times. V gene TRBV10-3 combines with J gene TRBJ2-1; D unresolved. This CDR3 is built from 14 residues. Germline V CDR1 and CDR2: ENHRY, SYGVKD. V lost 6 bases and J 1 base, leaving 10 bases between the germline ends. This CDR3 reads CAISRGESYNEQFF. The CDR3 coding sequence is TGTGCCATCAGCCGAGGAGAATCCTACAATGAGCAGTTCTTC.

This clonotype was seen only a few times. The V gene is TRBV4-3, the J gene TRBJ2-7; D gene ambiguous. Germline V gene data show CDR1 as LGHNA and CDR2 as YSLEER. The CDR3 contains 13 residues. Between the trimmed V and J ends, which lost 0 bases and 7 bases, there was a span of 10 bases. The CDR3 loop is CASSQDPTLEQYF. For the CDR3, the DNA is TGCGCCAGCAGCCAAGATCCCACTCTTGAGCAGTACTTC.

The rearrangement links TRBV27 to TRBJ2-2; no clear D gene. This CDR3 comprises 14 residues. Per germline, CDR1 MNHEY and CDR2 SMNVEV (reference sequence). Trimming pared 3 bases from V and 1 base from J, leaving 6 bases between. This CDR3 reads CASSFKENTGELFF. Here the CDR3 DNA reads TGTGCCAGCAGTTTTAAAGAGAACACCGGGGAGCTGTTTTTT.

The chain uses TRBV7-2 and TRBJ2-1, with D possibly matching TRBD2 (6 bases). Germline V gives CDR1 SGHTA, CDR2 FQGNSA. Trimming pared 2 bases from V and 3 bases from J, leaving 14 bases between. This CDR3 is 16 amino acids long. The CDR3 is CASSLRRDHLYNEQFF. The CDR3 nucleotides read TGTGCCAGCAGCTTACGGCGGGACCACCTCTACAATGAGCAGTTCTTC.

This clonotype has only a few counts. This sequence joins TRBV6-2 or TRBV6-3 and TRBJ2-1, with D perhaps matching TRBD1 (5 bases). The germline V and J ends were trimmed by 7 bases and 4 bases, with 20 bases remaining between them. This CDR3 comprises 16 residues. Per the germline V gene, CDR1 is MNHEY and CDR2 is SVGEGT. The CDR3 spells CASTPIGTGFYNEQFF. The CDR3 coding sequence is TGTGCCAGCACCCCGATCGGTACAGGCTTTTACAATGAGCAGTTCTTC.

This clonotype was detected a few times. This chain connects TRBV4-3 to TRBJ2-1; D possibly corresponds to TRBD1 (9 bases). CDR3 length: 17 residues. V lost 0 bases, J lost 5 bases, and 17 bases lay in between. Per germline, CDR1 LGHNA and CDR2 YSLEER. The CDR3 sequence: CASSQDSGTGIHNEQFF. CDR3 coding DNA: TGCGCCAGCAGCCAAGATAGCGGGACAGGGATCCACAATGAGCAGTTCTTC.

In its sample, this clonotype was seen a few times. The rearrangement links TRBV9 to TRBJ2-3; D possibly corresponds to TRBD1 (6 bases). The CDR3 is 14 residues long. The V and J ends lost 2 bases and 5 bases respectively, with 12 bases between them. Germline CDR1 and CDR2: SGDLS and YYNGEE. Here the CDR3 DNA reads TGTGCCAGCAGCGTCAGGGGAGCGGAAGATACGCAGTATTTT. Amino acids: CASSVRGAEDTQYF.

This clonotype was counted a few times. The chain links TRBV4-3 to TRBJ1-2; tentatively, D is TRBD1 (6 bases). The CDR3 loop spans 16 amino acids. Trimming took 4 bases from V and 6 from J, leaving 21 bases between them. In germline, CDR1 is LGHNA, CDR2 YSLEER. CDR3 DNA sequence: TGCGCCAGCAGCCCTCTGATCCGGACAGAAGGGAATGGCTACACCTTC. Translated, it gives CASSPLIRTEGNGYTF.

A word on this clonotype: A much larger clone sits a single nucleotide away, making a read error possible. V and J are TRBV29-1 and TRBJ2-7; perhaps TRBD1 as D (6 bases). This CDR3 is 11 amino acids long. V lost 7 bases and J lost 3, with 10 bases in between. Looked up from germline, CDR1 is SQVTM and CDR2 is ANQGSEA. In nucleotides, the CDR3 is TGCAGCGGTGAGGACAGCTACGAGCAGTACTTC. It encodes CSGEDSYEQYF.

The chain recombines TRBV16 with TRBJ2-1; perhaps TRBD1 as D (5 bases). CDR3 length: 17 residues. V lost 5 bases and J 6 bases, leaving 23 bases between the germline ends. CDR1 KGHSY and CDR2 FQNENV come from the germline V gene. CDR3 DNA: TGTGCCAGCAGCGTAGACAGCCCCTCTATAATCGTCAATGAGCAGTTCTTC. It specifies CASSVDSPSIIVNEQFF.

Only one count was recorded for this clonotype. The chain combines TRBV11-2 with TRBJ2-3, with 10 positions matching TRBD2. The CDR3 length is 15 residues. In germline, CDR1 is SGHAT, CDR2 FQNNGV. The junction had 12 bases not matched to a gene; V was cut back by 5 bases and J by 10 bases. The CDR3 spells CASSLLAGSIDAQYF. CDR3 in DNA: TGTGCCAGCAGCCTACTAGCGGGGTCGATCGATGCGCAGTATTTT.

This chain joins TRBV5-1 and TRBJ1-1; D uncertain. In germline, CDR1 is SGHRS, CDR2 YFSETQ. V was pared by 1 base and J by 0 bases, with 10 bases between. The CDR3 is made up of 15 amino acids. The CDR3 region is CASSLSAGLNTEAFF. In DNA form, the CDR3 reads TGCGCCAGCAGCTTGAGTGCCGGATTGAACACTGAAGCTTTCTTT.

The chain carries TRBV7-9 and TRBJ2-1; D unclear. Trimming stripped 5 bases from V and 4 bases from J, with 6 bases between. The CDR3 spans 12 residues. The germline gives CDR1 SEHNR, CDR2 FQNEAQ (reference sequence). CDR3 sequence (DNA): TGTGCCAGCAGCCTATATTACAATGAGCAGTTCTTC. Protein sequence: CASSLYYNEQFF.

This clonotype was observed at least ten times. The genes are TRBV24-1 and TRBJ2-5; 7 bases map to TRBD2. In germline, CDR1 is KGHDR, CDR2 SFDVKD. The trim removed 4 bases at V and 2 bases at J, leaving 6 bases unmatched. This CDR3 has 15 residues. The DNA for the CDR3 is TGTGCCACCAGTGACAGCGGGACGTTGCAAGAGACCCAGTACTTC. Its protein is CATSDSGTLQETQYF.

This clonotype appeared a few times. The chain has TRBV7-2 and TRBJ2-3; 8 bases fit TRBD2. This CDR3 is 16 amino acids long. Germline V gives CDR1 SGHTA, CDR2 FQGNSA. V trimming: 5 bases; J trimming: 2 bases; junction bases outside the gene matches: 9. CDR3 nucleotides: TGTGCCAGCAGCCCCCGTGGTAGCGGGGTCACAGATACGCAGTATTTT. This encodes CASSPRGSGVTDTQYF.

V usage is TRBV7-9 and J usage is TRBJ1-3; the D gene is possibly TRBD1 (5 bases). V was pared by 5 bases and J by 3 bases, with 14 bases between. Per the germline V gene, CDR1 is SEHNR and CDR2 is FQNEAQ (reference sequence). The CDR3 runs to 15 residues. The CDR3 region is CASSLGGVDGNTIYF. The CDR3, as DNA: TGTGCCAGCAGCCTCGGAGGGGTGGATGGAAACACCATATATTTT.

The chain uses TRBV20-1 and TRBJ2-1; 8 bases are shared with TRBD2. The assigned J gene may be wrong: the sequence end matches TRBJ2-7 better. Germline loops: CDR1 DFQATT, CDR2 SNEGSKA (reference sequence). The CDR3 covers 19 residues. CDR3 in amino acids: CSARDLRLSSGSSYNEQYF. The CDR3 DNA follows: TGCAGTGCTAGAGATTTAAGGCTCAGCAGCGGGAGCTCCTACAATGAGCAGTACTTC.

This clonotype was detected many times. The chain employs TRBV20-1 and TRBJ2-5, with TRBD2 matching over 8 bases. The CDR3 is made up of 14 amino acids. The J segment lost 4 bases and the V segment lost 3 bases, leaving 7 bases of the junction unmatched. CDR1 and CDR2 from the germline V gene are DFQATT and SNEGSKA (reference sequence). CDR3 coding DNA: TGCAGTGCTAGGAGGACTAGCATGGGAGAGACCCAGTACTTC. Its protein is CSARRTSMGETQYF.

This chain joins TRBV9 and TRBJ1-6, with unresolved D. The V and J ends lost 4 bases and 5 bases respectively, with 10 bases between them. In germline, CDR1 is SGDLS, CDR2 YYNGEE. This CDR3 has 14 amino acids. In nucleotides, the CDR3 is TGTGCCAGCAGCCGAGATGGGGATAATTCACCCCTCCACTTT. Protein sequence: CASSRDGDNSPLHF.

With regard to this clonotype: A much bigger clone sits one base away, suggesting this may be a read error. This chain uses TRBV7-2 with TRBJ2-1; 10 nucleotides agree with TRBD2. The CDR3 length is 15 residues. The V gene's germline CDR1 is SGHTA and CDR2 FQGNSA. V dropped 4 bases and J dropped 12; count of bases not matched to a gene: 12. The CDR3, as DNA: TGTGCCAGCAGCTCACTAAGCGGGGGGGCTATAGGGCAGTTCTTC. Translating it yields CASSSLSGGAIGQFF.